This T cell receptor (beta chain) comes out of a study of response to subunit inactivated influenza vaccine. V was pared by 3 bases and J by 7 bases, with 8 bases of the junction left unmatched. Germline V gives CDR1 DFQATT, CDR2 SNEGSKA (reference sequence). The CDR3 extends over 14 amino acids. The sample holds many counts of this clonotype. Its antigen is unknown. Study findings and constraints: The authors offered the suggestion that each seasonal influenza vaccination recruits few new T cells.

From the RT-PCR reads, TCRdb called clonotypes with MiXCR, one entry per CDR3 protein. The table has just under 250,000 distinct CDR3 sequences, approximately 12% seen once; the top ten hold about 8%. This sequence was found in a man over 45 who received an inactivated influenza vaccine. The chain carries TRBV20-1 and TRBJ2-1, with TRBD2 identical over 8 bases. Specimen: non-naive T cells sorted from PBMCs, collected 14 to 15 days before vaccination. The CDR3 sequence is CSASRSGSLNEQFF. The DNA of the CDR3 is TGCAGTGCTAGCAGGAGCGGGAGTTTAAATGAGCAGTTCTTC.